The 27 T cell receptor beta chains listed next were all sequenced from one sample in a study of blood T cell repertoires in COVID-19. Generated by immunoSEQ multiplex PCR, the TCRdb table keeps only in-frame clones and is missing some. This table holds about 70,000 clones, around nine tenths found once. The sequenced material came from peripheral blood. These receptors came from a human donor in a cohort sampled during active COVID-19.

Only a few counts were recorded for this clone. The chain couples TRBV27 to TRBJ1-5; no firm D call. From germline, CDR1 is MNHEY and CDR2 SMNVEV (reference sequence). The V and J ends lost 6 bases and 1 base respectively, with 7 bases between them. The CDR3 has 13 amino acids. CDR3 region: CASRRASNQPQHF. The CDR3 nucleotides read TGTGCCAGCAGGCGGGCGAGCAATCAGCCCCAGCATTTT.

The genes are TRBV6-5 and TRBJ2-7; 12 bases agree with TRBD1. The V gene's germline CDR1 is MNHEY and CDR2 SVGAGI. The CDR3 spans 15 residues. V shed 6 bases, J shed 0 bases, and the junction held 3 bases outside the gene matches. CDR3 region: CASRPGQGASYEQYF. The CDR3 coding sequence is TGTGCCAGCAGGCCGGGACAGGGGGCCTCCTACGAGCAGTACTTC.

V gene TRBV4-2 combines with J gene TRBJ2-5; 7 bases agree with TRBD1. The V segment lost 4 bases and the J segment 0 bases; nucleotides outside the gene matches: 5. The CDR3 runs to 15 residues. Germline loops: CDR1 LGHNA, CDR2 YNFKEQ. The CDR3 DNA is TGTGCCAGCAGCCCGGTAGGGGGCCACCAAGAGACCCAGTACTTC. Amino acids: CASSPVGGHQETQYF.

V usage is TRBV28 and J usage is TRBJ2-7; D is uncertain. CDR1 is MDHEN and CDR2 is SYDVKM in the germline V gene. With 2 bases removed from V and 7 bases from J, the gap between germline ends came to 21 bases. This CDR3 is 16 amino acids long. DNA of the CDR3: TGTGCCAGCAGTTTACCCTACGGATTTCAGACGCGGGAGCAGTACTTC. It yields the protein CASSLPYGFQTREQYF. Combining the CDR3 with reference TRBV28 and TRBJ2-7 gives the whole variable domain DVKVTQSSRYLVKRTGEKVFLECVQDMDHENMFWYRQDPGLGLRLIYFSYDVKMKEKGDIPEGYSVSREKKERFSLILESASTNQTSMYLCASSLPYGFQTREQYFGPGTRLTVT.

The chain joins TRBV4-3 to TRBJ1-1; D uncertain. Between the trimmed V and J ends, which lost 0 bases and 4 bases, there was a span of 15 bases. Germline V lookup: CDR1 LGHNA, CDR2 YSLEER. CDR3 length: 16 residues. The CDR3: CASSQDLVIVGTEAFF. CDR3 nucleotides: TGCGCCAGCAGCCAAGATCTTGTGATCGTCGGCACTGAAGCTTTCTTT.

V usage is TRBV24-1 and J usage is TRBJ2-7, with 10 bases that match TRBD2. From germline, CDR1 is KGHDR and CDR2 SFDVKD. The CDR3 spans 15 residues. V was pared by 3 bases and J by 2 bases, with 3 bases of the junction left unmatched. The CDR3 region is CATSDRTSGPYEQYF. The DNA of the CDR3 is TGTGCCACCAGTGATAGGACTAGCGGCCCCTACGAGCAGTACTTC.

CDR3 nucleotides: TGCGCCAGCAGCCTAGGACTTCAAGAGACCCAGTACTTC. Amino acids: CASSLGLQETQYF. This sequence joins TRBV5-1 and TRBJ2-5, with D possibly TRBD2 on 5 matching bases. The CDR3 is 13 amino acids. CDR1 and CDR2 (germline): SGHRS, YFSETQ. V was pared by 4 bases and J by 2 bases, with 9 bases between.

The V and J genes are TRBV29-1 and TRBJ2-7; 10 bases agree with TRBD1. In germline, CDR1 is SQVTM, CDR2 ANQGSEA. The CDR3 loop spans 13 amino acids. V was pared by 5 bases and J by 3 bases, with 4 bases of the junction left unmatched. The CDR3 here is CSVKGQGNYEQYF. CDR3 sequence (DNA): TGCAGCGTTAAGGGACAGGGGAACTACGAGCAGTACTTC.

The chain couples TRBV12-3 or TRBV12-4 to TRBJ1-2, with 7 bases that match TRBD1. CDR3 size: 12 residues. Trimming took 6 bases from V and 6 from J; bases not matched to a gene: 4. CDR3 residues: CASSGTVDGYTF. The CDR3 DNA reads as TGTGCCAGCAGCGGGACAGTAGATGGCTACACCTTC.

This chain links TRBV5-5 with TRBJ1-2, with TRBD1 matching over 7 bases. CDR1 and CDR2 (germline): SGHKS, YYEKEE (reference sequence). This CDR3 is built from 14 residues. Trimming at V came to 0 bases and at J to 4 bases, leaving 3 bases not matched to a gene. The CDR3 nucleotides are TGTGCCAGCAGCTTGGAGCCAGGGGGCTATGGCTACACCTTC. Translating it yields CASSLEPGGYGYTF.

The V gene is TRBV11-2, the J gene TRBJ2-1; D unclear. The germline gives CDR1 SGHAT, CDR2 FQNNGV. The CDR3 contains 15 residues. Trimming pared 1 base from V and 5 bases from J, leaving 12 bases between. The CDR3 DNA reads as TGTGCCAGCAGCTTAGTTGCGGTTGCTAACAATGAGCAGTTCTTC. It specifies CASSLVAVANNEQFF.

The CDR3 nucleotides are TGTGCCTGGACAAGACATCCCGGAACTGAAGCTTTCTTT. This gives the protein CAWTRHPGTEAFF. The rearrangement joins TRBV30 to TRBJ1-1; the D is unclear. The V end lost 4 bases, the J end lost 5 bases, and 14 bases lay between the germline ends. The V gene's germline CDR1 is GTSNPN and CDR2 SVGIG (reference sequence). The CDR3 runs to 13 residues.

Here the CDR3 DNA reads TGTGCCTGGAGTCGACACTACGAGCAGTACTTC. Amino acid sequence: CAWSRHYEQYF. The genes are TRBV30 and TRBJ2-7; D is ambiguous. Per the germline V gene, CDR1 is GTSNPN and CDR2 is SVGIG (reference sequence). The CDR3 extends over 11 amino acids. V shed 2 bases and J shed 3 bases, with 5 bases lying between them.

CDR3: CASSLRGAYGYTF. The CDR3 bases are TGTGCCAGCAGCTTACGGGGGGCCTATGGCTACACCTTC. The chain has TRBV7-2 and TRBJ1-2; maybe TRBD1 (6 bases). This CDR3 has 13 amino acids. Per germline, CDR1 SGHTA and CDR2 FQGNSA. Trimming took off 2 bases at V and 4 bases at J, with 8 bases between the two ends. The variable domain in full, with the rest retrieved from reference TRBV7-2 and TRBJ1-2, is GAGVSQSPSNKVTEKGKDVELRCDPISGHTALYWYRQSLGQGLEFLIYFQGNSAPDKSGLPSDRFSAERTGGSVSTLTIQRTQQEDSAVYLCASSLRGAYGYTFGSGTRLTVV.

The chain couples TRBV18 to TRBJ1-5, with TRBD1 identical over 7 bases. Germline CDR1 is KGHSH and CDR2 is LQKENI. The CDR3 loop spans 14 amino acids. V lost 3 bases and J lost 4; bases outside the gene matches: 3. In nucleotides, the CDR3 is TGTGCCAGCTCACCGGGACAGAATAATCAGCCCCAGCATTTT. This gives the protein CASSPGQNNQPQHF.

This clone was detected a few times. The chain joins TRBV5-1 to TRBJ2-2; TRBD1 matches 7 bases. From germline, CDR1 is SGHRS and CDR2 YFSETQ. Trimming took 0 bases from V and 1 from J; bases not matched to a gene: 0. This CDR3 is 15 amino acids long. The DNA of the CDR3 is TGCGCCAGCAGCTTGGGACAGGGGAACACCGGGGAGCTGTTTTTT. Residues: CASSLGQGNTGELFF.

The CDR3 loop reads CSARSGREQYF. The CDR3, as DNA: TGCAGTGCTAGATCCGGTCGGGAGCAGTACTTC. The genes are TRBV20-1 and TRBJ2-7; D gene unclear. This CDR3 region has 11 residues. The germline V and J ends were trimmed by 2 bases and 7 bases, with 9 bases remaining between them. The germline V gene encodes CDR1 DFQATT and CDR2 SNEGSKA (reference sequence).

The chain is built from TRBV4-1 and TRBJ2-7, with 12 bases fitting TRBD2. Germline CDR1 and CDR2: MGHRA and YSYEKL. CDR3 length equals 14 residues. Trimming cost V 1 base and J 5 bases; bases outside gene matches: 0. CDR3 amino acids: CASSQGLAGDEQYF. The CDR3, as DNA: TGCGCCAGCAGCCAAGGACTAGCGGGGGACGAGCAGTACTTC.

This sequence joins TRBV18 and TRBJ2-7; TRBD2 aligns across 9 bases. Germline V gene data show CDR1 as KGHSH and CDR2 as LQKENI. The CDR3 has 18 residues. After removal of 6 bases from V and 2 bases from J, the junction contained 17 bases not matched to a gene. The chain's CDR3 is CASSPVSGGSENPYEQYF. CDR3 nucleotide sequence: TGTGCCAGCTCCCCGGTTAGCGGGGGATCGGAAAACCCCTACGAGCAGTACTTC.

This chain's CDR3 is CASSLAYSPTYEQYF. The CDR3 bases are TGTGCCAGCAGCTTGGCCTACAGCCCGACCTACGAGCAGTACTTC. V usage is TRBV5-6 and J usage is TRBJ2-7, with D unresolved. V was cut by 0 bases and J by 2 bases, with 12 bases left in between. CDR1 is SGHDT, CDR2 YYEEEE, per germline. This CDR3 comprises 15 residues.

The chain joins TRBV11-2 to TRBJ2-7; 7 bases match TRBD1. V shed 1 base and J 2 bases; nucleotides not matched to a gene: 8. The CDR3 totals 16 residues. CDR1 SGHAT and CDR2 FQNNGV come from the germline V gene. CDR3: CASSLARGQPTYEQYF. The CDR3 DNA reads as TGTGCCAGCAGCTTAGCCCGGGGACAGCCAACCTACGAGCAGTACTTC.

The genes are TRBV6-1 and TRBJ1-6, with D tentatively TRBD1 (5 bases). V lost 4 bases and J lost 7, with 20 bases in between. Germline loops: CDR1 MNHNS, CDR2 SASEGT. The CDR3 runs 17 residues. Here the CDR3 DNA reads TGTGCCAGCAGTGCCTCGACAGCAACCTTCTGGAATTCACCCCTCCACTTT. Protein sequence: CASSASTATFWNSPLHF.

The genes are TRBV4-2 and TRBJ1-1; D is perhaps TRBD1 (5 bases). V dropped 4 bases and J dropped 4 bases, with 13 bases sitting between them. CDR1 is LGHNA and CDR2 is YNFKEQ in the germline V gene. The CDR3 length is 14 residues. CDR3 DNA: TGTGCCAGCAGCCGGGGGGAAGAAGGCACTGAAGCTTTCTTT. Translating it yields CASSRGEEGTEAFF.

V and J are TRBV27 and TRBJ2-7; 12 nucleotides line up with TRBD2. Germline V gene lookup returns CDR1 MNHEY and CDR2 SMNVEV (reference sequence). After removal of 4 bases from V and 3 bases from J, the junction contained 7 bases not matched to a gene. This CDR3 spans 16 amino acids. Written as DNA, the CDR3 is TGTGCCAGCAGTTCCGGGGCTAGCGGGGGGGTCTACGAGCAGTACTTC. Its translation: CASSSGASGGVYEQYF.

This clone was recorded once. This chain links TRBV5-4 with TRBJ2-7; tentative D call: TRBD1 (6 bases). This CDR3 has 15 amino acids. CDR1 SGHNT and CDR2 YYREEE come from the germline V gene (reference sequence). V shed 2 bases and J shed 3 bases, with 15 bases lying between them. The CDR3 region has the DNA TGTGCCAGCAGCTTTTATCAGGGGTCGGGCTACGAGCAGTACTTC. Amino acid sequence: CASSFYQGSGYEQYF.

This clone was seen a handful of times. The V call is TRBV2, the J call TRBJ1-3; perhaps TRBD1 as D (5 bases). Trimming cost V 8 bases and J 4 bases, with 15 bases left between them. This CDR3 region has 14 residues. Per the germline V gene, CDR1 is SNHLY and CDR2 is FYNNEI. The CDR3 loop reads CASHAGRSGNTIYF. The CDR3, as DNA: TGTGCCAGCCACGCAGGGAGGTCAGGAAACACCATATATTTT.

V usage is TRBV4-1 and J usage is TRBJ1-5; D may be TRBD1 (6 bases). V lost 0 bases, J lost 4 bases, and 10 bases lay in between. The V gene's germline CDR1 is MGHRA and CDR2 YSYEKL. The CDR3 is 15 amino acids. CDR3 protein: CASSQDPTGNQPQHF. In DNA, the CDR3 is TGCGCCAGCAGCCAAGACCCTACAGGGAATCAGCCCCAGCATTTT.